This TCR beta chain stems from a study of shared clonotypes between healthy human individuals. At deep level, the assay was performed. For sorted subsets, approximately 0.2 ug DNA per replicate equaled some 27,000 T cell genomes. Original analysis: ImmunoSEQ output held junction-only sequences without quality scores, so filtering differed. Method: immunoSEQ multiplex PCR; TCRdb's copy keeps in-frame clones and lacks some. The D gene and trimming were derived from the DNA, and the V and J assignments and clone size from that table. The data show 550,000 to 850,000 clones, roughly 70% seen once. As concerns this clone: No antigen is known for it.

Study results and limitations: Non-shared clonotypes had lower generation probabilities than clonotypes shared by all four sorted-subset donors.

The CDR3 runs 15 residues. This receptor was obtained from a young woman in good health. J is TRBJ1-1 and V is TRBV21-1; the table names TRBD1, a call not compared with the DNA. TRBV21-1 counts as a pseudogene. The sequenced sample was memory CD4+ T cells sorted from blood. Stated subset: CD45RA-negative fraction. In DNA form, the CDR3 reads TGTGCCAGCAGCCCACGACAGGGCGAGAACACTGAAGCTTTCTTT. Protein: CASSPRQGENTEAFF.